The text below deals with one TCR beta chain. What it binds is unknown. Trimming took off 7 bases at V and 7 bases at J, with 13 bases between the two ends. The V gene's germline CDR1 is MNHNY and CDR2 SVGAGI (reference sequence). The CDR3 contains 13 residues. This record comes from a study of beta chain features in type 1 diabetes. Researchers reported sorting CD4+ naive, central memory, regulatory and stem cell-like memory cells via CD45RO/CCR7/CD25/CD127/CD95/CD27. The isolated RNA, all of it, was reverse transcribed, so expressed TCRB transcripts were what got sequenced. Samples of naive, central memory and regulatory T cells yielded a mean of around 3.4 million reads. Sequencing used immunoSEQ multiplex PCR; TCRdb keeps in-frame clones, though not all of them. The data contain roughly 700,000 clones, around an eighth of them singletons. Broader study findings: Shorter TCRB CDR3s, moderately but significantly so, were found in Type 1 diabetes patients in all four CD4+ subsets.

V gene TRBV6-6 combines with J gene TRBJ1-4, with D hard to call. The sequence was collected from a young man with type 1 diabetes. Sequencing used naive CD4+ T cells from blood. The CDR3 region has the DNA TGTGCCAGCATCGCCGGGTGGTTTGAAAAACTGTTTTTT. Its translation: CASIAGWFEKLFF.